What follows are 22 T cell receptor beta chains derived from one specimen sequenced in a study of molecular identifiers for immune sequencing clone quantification. TCRdb re-analysed the PCR reads in MiXCR, keeping a single row per CDR3 protein. The sample carries tens of thousands of distinct CDR3 sequences, approximately 23% recorded once. Sequences were obtained from naive CD8+ T cells from blood, with Jurkat cell RNA spiked in. Subset defined: FACS-sorted CD8+CD4-CCR7+CD45RA+ naive T cells. The receptors were gathered from a human donor in good health. Some libraries in this study had Jurkat cell RNA spiked in.

This chain's CDR3 is CASSLAGTGIYEQYF. CDR3 nucleotides: TGTGCCAGCAGTTTAGCTGGGACAGGTATCTACGAGCAGTACTTC. The chain carries TRBV12-3 or TRBV12-4 and TRBJ2-7; 8 bases fit TRBD1. Unmatched junction bases numbered 4, after V lost 0 bases and J lost 3 bases. CDR3 length: 15 amino acids.

This clonotype was counted at least ten times. CDR3 nucleotide sequence: TGTGCCAGCAGCTTATGGACTAGCGGGTCCCCTTGGGCCCAGTACTTC. This translates into CASSLWTSGSPWAQYF. The V and J genes are TRBV7-9 and TRBJ2-5, with 11 bases identical to TRBD2. The J segment lost 9 bases and the V segment lost 2 bases, leaving 11 bases of the junction unmatched. The CDR3 spans 16 residues. In germline, CDR1 is SEHNR, CDR2 FQNEAQ (reference sequence).

This clonotype was seen more than once but under ten times. The chain couples TRBV7-9 to TRBJ1-6, with TRBD1 matching over 7 bases. With V trimmed by 5 bases and J by 7 bases, 8 bases remained unmatched. CDR1 is SEHNR and CDR2 is FQNEAQ in the germline V gene (reference sequence). The CDR3 has 15 residues. CDR3 DNA: TGTGCCAGCAGCCCCCCGGGCAGGGGGAATTCACCCCTCCACTTT. Protein: CASSPPGRGNSPLHF.

The sample holds many counts of this clonotype. This chain uses TRBV24-1 with TRBJ2-7; D may be TRBD2 (6 bases). The V gene lost 5 bases and the J gene lost 4 bases, with 20 bases spanning the gap. This CDR3 comprises 16 residues. Looked up from germline, CDR1 is KGHDR and CDR2 is SFDVKD. The CDR3 spells CATSGDKGEASYEQYF. CDR3 nucleotides: TGTGCCACCAGTGGTGACAAAGGGGAGGCGTCGTACGAGCAGTACTTC.

This clonotype occurred many times. V and J are TRBV27 and TRBJ2-3; the D gene is possibly TRBD2 (6 bases). The germline CDR1 and CDR2 sequences are MNHEY and SMNVEV (reference sequence). The CDR3 runs to 14 residues. Between the trimmed V and J ends, which lost 0 bases and 4 bases, there was a span of 8 bases. The CDR3 sequence: CASSLSEGSDTQYF. The CDR3 coding sequence is TGTGCCAGCAGTTTATCGGAGGGGTCAGATACGCAGTATTTT.

This clonotype was seen many times. The chain combines TRBV14 with TRBJ2-7, with 9 bases that match TRBD1. The CDR3 length is 14 residues. Per the germline V gene, CDR1 is SGHDN and CDR2 is FVKESK. Trimming removed 3 bases from V and 5 bases from J; junction bases left unmatched: 5. The CDR3 loop reads CASSHTGGGHEQYF. DNA of the CDR3: TGTGCCAGCAGCCACACAGGGGGCGGCCACGAGCAGTACTTC.

The rearrangement uses TRBV2 and TRBJ2-1; no reliable D call. The germline V gene encodes CDR1 SNHLY and CDR2 FYNNEI. The CDR3 has 12 residues. V was shortened by 7 bases and J by 9 bases, with 13 bases between the two germline ends. The CDR3 DNA is TGTGCCAGCACCCGCAGCCTGGCTGAGCAGTTCTTC. Encoded protein: CASTRSLAEQFF.

This sequence joins TRBV6-5 and TRBJ2-7, with 15 bases identical to TRBD2. In germline, CDR1 is MNHEY, CDR2 SVGAGI. The junction had 0 bases not matched to a gene; V was cut back by 5 bases and J by 4 bases. There are 14 residues in the CDR3. The chain's CDR3 is CASSGTSGRYEQYF. For the CDR3, the DNA is TGTGCCAGCAGTGGGACTAGCGGGAGGTACGAGCAGTACTTC.

Regarding this clonotype: One base away lies a much larger clone, so this may be a sequencing read error. The rearrangement links TRBV7-2 to TRBJ1-1; D gene unclear. Germline values: CDR1 SGHTA, CDR2 FQGNSA. The CDR3 consists of 12 residues. The CDR3 bases are TGTGCCTGTCGCGGGTCTAACACTGGAGCTTTCTTT. This encodes CACRGSNTGAFF.

This clonotype was seen many times. This chain uses TRBV4-1 with TRBJ1-5; D not certain. This CDR3 comprises 13 residues. The ends were cut back, 1 base at V and 7 bases at J, with 8 bases in the middle. The germline CDR1 and CDR2 sequences are MGHRA and YSYEKL. The CDR3 DNA reads as TGCGCCAGCAGCCAAGGGGTGGAACAGCCCCAGCATTTT. Protein product: CASSQGVEQPQHF.

The V gene is TRBV6-5, the J gene TRBJ2-2; D not resolved. CDR1 is MNHEY, CDR2 SVGAGI, per germline. CDR3 length: 13 residues. With 4 bases removed from V and 0 bases from J, the gap between germline ends came to 3 bases. The CDR3 sequence is CASSSTNTGELFF. The CDR3 coding sequence is TGTGCCAGCAGTTCTACGAACACCGGGGAGCTGTTTTTT.

On this clonotype itself: Germline is not matched at one junction end, which may reflect a read error. V gene TRBV7-3 combines with J gene TRBJ1-1; D uncertain. Germline V gene data show CDR1 as SGHTA and CDR2 as FQGTGA. The CDR3 has 16 amino acids. This CDR3 reads CASSYKLRRQNTEALF. The CDR3 DNA sequence: TGTGCCAGCAGCTACAAACTAAGACGGCAGAACACTGAAGCTCTCTTT.

This clonotype was counted at least ten times. The rearrangement joins TRBV27 to TRBJ2-3; 7 nucleotides line up with TRBD2. Germline loops: CDR1 MNHEY, CDR2 SMNVEV (reference sequence). With 1 base clipped from V and 1 base from J, the junction kept 5 bases outside the gene matches. This CDR3 is built from 16 residues. The CDR3 region has the DNA TGTGCCAGCAGTTTATTCGGCGGGAGCGGCACAGATACGCAGTATTTT. This encodes CASSLFGGSGTDTQYF.

This clonotype appeared a few times. V is TRBV6-5 and J is TRBJ2-3; 12 bases are shared with TRBD1. Germline CDR1 and CDR2: MNHEY and SVGAGI. CDR3 size: 16 residues. V lost 6 bases, J lost 3 bases, and 7 bases stayed unmatched. CDR3 protein: CASSYGTGGATDTQYF. The CDR3 region has the DNA TGTGCCAGCAGCTACGGGACAGGGGGCGCGACAGATACGCAGTATTTT.

This clonotype was counted ten times or more. The chain combines TRBV29-1 with TRBJ2-3; D unresolved. The CDR3 length is 12 residues. V lost 5 bases and J 5 bases, leaving 11 bases between the germline ends. Looked up from germline, CDR1 is SQVTM and CDR2 is ANQGSEA. CDR3 residues: CSVPDLKDTQYF. As DNA, the CDR3 is TGCAGCGTTCCCGACCTAAAAGATACGCAGTATTTT.

This clonotype was seen once. A much bigger clone sits one base away, suggesting this may be a read error. V and J are TRBV9 and TRBJ1-1, with 10 nucleotides matching TRBD1. Trimming at V came to 6 bases and at J to 7 bases, leaving 12 bases not matched to a gene. The CDR3 sequence is 15 residues long. From germline, CDR1 is SGDLS and CDR2 YYNGEE. The CDR3 loop is CASTETGGGGIEAFF. The CDR3 DNA reads as TGTGCCAGCACCGAGACAGGGGGCGGTGGCATTGAAGCTTTCTTT.

As for this clonotype: One base away lies a much larger clone, so this may be a sequencing read error. The rearrangement links TRBV29-1 to TRBJ2-7; TRBD2 might be the D (5 bases). The CDR3 is 13 amino acids. V was shortened by 7 bases and J by 0 bases, with 13 bases between the two germline ends. Germline assignment: CDR1 SQVTM and CDR2 ANQGSEA. The CDR3 region is CSGRPGSSYEQYF. The CDR3 DNA reads TGCAGCGGGAGGCCGGGGAGCTCCTACGAGCAGTACTTC.

With regard to this clonotype: The CDR3 does not end in the conserved phenylalanine or tryptophan, so this is likely a read error. The rearrangement joins TRBV3-1 to TRBJ2-3; the D gene is possibly TRBD2 (6 bases). The length of the CDR3 is 16 residues. V lost 1 base, J lost 1 base, and 12 bases lay in between. Germline CDR1 LGHDT, CDR2 YNNKEL (reference sequence). CDR3 sequence: CASSQVVGLGTDTQYI. As DNA, the CDR3 is TGTGCCAGCAGCCAAGTTGTGGGACTTGGCACAGATACGCAGTATATT.

Remarks on this clonotype: In this CDR3 the conserved last residue, phenylalanine or tryptophan, is missing, so a read error is likely. The CDR3 loop reads CASSLMGGVIDEQYL. The CDR3 nucleotides read TGTGCCAGCAGTCTTATGGGAGGGGTCATCGACGAGCAGTACCTC. This chain joins TRBV6-2 or TRBV6-3 and TRBJ2-7, with 7 bases that match TRBD2. Germline trimming cut 5 bases from V and 5 bases from J; bases unmatched to any gene: 12. The V gene's germline CDR1 is MNHEY and CDR2 SVGEGT. This CDR3 is built from 15 residues.

This clonotype showed up many times. The chain uses TRBV4-3 and TRBJ2-6; D remains ambiguous. The CDR3 contains 18 residues. Per germline, CDR1 LGHNA and CDR2 YSLEER. V was shortened by 5 bases and J by 0 bases, with 17 bases between the two germline ends. This CDR3 reads CASSTTLGLISGANVLTF. Written as DNA, the CDR3 is TGCGCCAGCAGCACTACTTTAGGTTTAATCTCTGGGGCCAACGTCCTGACTTTC.

This clonotype was counted many times. The chain is built from TRBV7-2 and TRBJ1-4, with TRBD1 as a possible D gene (6 bases). The CDR3 is 17 amino acids. V lost 1 base and J 2 bases, leaving 14 bases between the germline ends. The germline V gene encodes CDR1 SGHTA and CDR2 FQGNSA. The CDR3: CASSLEWQGSTNEKLFF. The CDR3 DNA reads as TGTGCCAGCAGCTTAGAGTGGCAGGGGTCGACTAATGAAAAACTGTTTTTT.

The V and J genes are TRBV4-1 and TRBJ2-1, with 7 bases matching TRBD2. The CDR3 extends over 20 amino acids. Per germline, CDR1 MGHRA and CDR2 YSYEKL. V lost 4 bases and J lost 0; bases outside the gene matches: 18. The CDR3 region is CASSPHRGFSRGSSYNEQFF. The CDR3 DNA follows: TGCGCCAGCAGCCCCCACCGGGGGTTCTCGCGGGGGAGCTCCTACAATGAGCAGTTCTTC.